These T cell receptor beta chains were read from a single sample in a study of T-cell reconstitution after alpha-beta-depleted transplantation in children. TCRdb re-derived calls from the PCR reads in MiXCR, one entry per CDR3 protein. The sample carries around 700,000 distinct CDR3 sequences, about 12% recorded once. Sequencing used PBMCs, obtained before TCRalphabeta/CD19-depleted stem cell transplant. All receptors derive from a girl aged 2-9 years with congenital amegakaryocytic thrombocytopenia, due to receive a stem cell transplant. Each CDR3 is given with its conserved first and last residue. The order of the fields is clone size, V gene, D gene, J gene, CDR3 DNA, CDR3 protein. The D gene is left open where the match is weak. Size is stated for part of the rows, as once, few or many counts, or as a class when the clone is expanded.

many	TRBV20-1	TRBD2	TRBJ2-7	TGCAGTGCTAGATCCAGCGGGAATCTCGAGCAGTACTTC	CSARSSGNLEQYF
-	TRBV27	TRBD2	TRBJ2-7	TGTGCCAGCAGTCCACGACTAGCCCCGCGAGGCGAGCAGTACTTC	CASSPRLAPRGEQYF
many	TRBV12-3/TRBV12-4	-	TRBJ2-2	TGTGCCAGCAGTTTAACGGGAAACAGGGGAGGCGGGGAGCTGTTTTTT	CASSLTGNRGGGELFF
-	TRBV5-1	-	TRBJ1-4	TGCGCCAGCAGCAGCCACTCGGGAAGAAATGAAAAACTGTTTTTT	CASSSHSGRNEKLFF
many	TRBV20-1	-	TRBJ1-1	TGCAGTGCTAGAGTTCCCAGGGAGGGAACTGAAGCTTTCTTT	CSARVPREGTEAFF
-	TRBV7-9	-	TRBJ1-2	TGTGCCAGCAGACTCGACAGGAGATACACCTTC	CASRLDRRYTF
few	TRBV15	-	TRBJ2-3	TGTGCCACCAGCAGTCGAGGACTGTCCGATACGCAGTATTTT	CATSSRGLSDTQYF
-	TRBV12-3/TRBV12-4	TRBD1	TRBJ2-7	TGTGCCAGCAGCTGGGACAGGGGGGGGGAGCAGTACTTC	CASSWDRGGEQYF
many	TRBV5-1	-	TRBJ2-7	TGCGCCAGCAGCTTGTGGAAAGGCGAGCAGTACTTC	CASSLWKGEQYF
many	TRBV20-1	TRBD2	TRBJ2-1	TGCAGTGCTAGAGACTCGGCTAGCGGGCCGTCGAGCTCCTACAATGAGCAGTTCTTC	CSARDSASGPSSSYNEQFF
few	TRBV6-6	-	TRBJ2-7	TGTGCCAGCAGTTACGGCCCCAGGTACGAGCAGTACTTC	CASSYGPRYEQYF
-	TRBV29-1	TRBD1	TRBJ1-3	TGCAGCGCCGAATGGAGGGGGCGGGCCGGAAACACCATATATTTT	CSAEWRGRAGNTIYF
-	TRBV7-9	-	TRBJ2-7	TGTGCCAGCAGCCCTCCGACGGCCGTGGAGCAGTACTTC	CASSPPTAVEQYF
-	TRBV10-3	-	TRBJ2-7	TGTGCCATCAGGGCAGGAGTTGAGCAGTACTTC	CAIRAGVEQYF
few	TRBV12-3/TRBV12-4	-	TRBJ2-5	TGTGCCAGCACCCAGAGACAGCCTGCGACCCAGTACTTC	CASTQRQPATQYF
-	TRBV7-8	TRBD1	TRBJ1-5	TGTGCCAGCAGCTCCAGGGGGTCGGATCAGCCCCAGCATTTT	CASSSRGSDQPQHF
many	TRBV10-3	-	TRBJ2-7	TGTGCCATCAGTCCATTAGGAGGACCCTACGAGCAGTACTTC	CAISPLGGPYEQYF
many	TRBV28	TRBD2	TRBJ2-1	TGTGCCAGCAGTTCTTATAGCGGGAGCTCCTACAATGAGCAGTTCTTC	CASSSYSGSSYNEQFF
few	TRBV27	-	TRBJ2-7	TGTGCCAGCAGTTTAGACGGGCTCTACGAGCAGTACTTC	CASSLDGLYEQYF
-	TRBV7-6	-	TRBJ2-1	TGTGCCAGCAGCTTAGCCCTGAGCAGGGGCAGGAGAGGCAATGAGCAGTTCTTC	CASSLALSRGRRGNEQFF
many	TRBV20-1	-	TRBJ2-4	TGCAGTGCTAGAGATGTAAACATTCAGTACTTC	CSARDVNIQYF
-	TRBV30	-	TRBJ1-1	TGTGCCTGGTCTTGGGGAAGGGGTCGGGACACTGAAGCTTTCTTT	CAWSWGRGRDTEAFF
many	TRBV10-3	-	TRBJ2-5	TGTGCCATCAGTGCCCAACTACCGATAGAGACCCAGTACTTC	CAISAQLPIETQYF
-	TRBV18	TRBD2	TRBJ2-1	TGTGCCAGCTCACCACCGACCGGGACTAGGGAAAACAATGAGCAGTTCTTC	CASSPPTGTRENNEQFF
-	TRBV4-1	-	TRBJ1-5	TGCGCCAGCAGCCAAGTGTTTTCTGGGGCTCGTCCCCAGCATTTT	CASSQVFSGARPQHF
many	TRBV12-3/TRBV12-4	-	TRBJ2-7	TGTGCCAGCAGACGGGACTCAAAGAGATACGAGCAGTACTTC	CASRRDSKRYEQYF
many	TRBV5-1	TRBD1	TRBJ1-1	TGCGCCAGCAGCTTGGCCGGGACAGGGGTGGACACTGAAGCTTTCTTT	CASSLAGTGVDTEAFF
once	TRBV3-1	-	TRBJ2-1	TGTGCCAGCAGCCAAGATCTCCTAGCAGAGAGCTCCTACAATGAGCAGTTCTTC	CASSQDLLAESSYNEQFF
many	TRBV27	-	TRBJ1-2	TGTGCCAGCAGGCCGCTCGGGGGGGCTAACTATGGCTACACCTTC	CASRPLGGANYGYTF
few	TRBV20-1	-	TRBJ2-1	TGCAGTCCCTCTACTGGCGCCTACAATGAGCAGTTCTTC	CSPSTGAYNEQFF
-	TRBV20-1	-	TRBJ2-5	TGCAGTGCTACAGGACAGCAAGAGACCCAGTACTTC	CSATGQQETQYF
many	TRBV12-3/TRBV12-4	-	TRBJ1-5	TGTGCCAGCAGTTCCGGGGGGCTCCAGCCCCAGCATTTT	CASSSGGLQPQHF
-	TRBV6-5	-	TRBJ2-4	TGTGCAAGCAGTTACGATCGGTTTGGGGACATTCAGTACTTC	CASSYDRFGDIQYF
-	TRBV29-1	TRBD1	TRBJ1-4	TGCAGCGGGGGTAACAGGGGGCAGGAGGAAAAACTGTTTTTT	CSGGNRGQEEKLFF
many	TRBV20-1	-	TRBJ2-2	TGCAGTGCGCCTGACCAAACCCGGGAGCTGTTTTTT	CSAPDQTRELFF
many	TRBV12-3/TRBV12-4	-	TRBJ2-3	TGTGCCAGCAGTTCCTGGACAGGCACAGATACGCAGTATTTT	CASSSWTGTDTQYF
few	TRBV7-6	-	TRBJ2-1	TGTGCCAGCAGCTTTGAGCGACTAACCTACAATGAGCAGTTCTTC	CASSFERLTYNEQFF
few	TRBV5-1	-	TRBJ2-7	TGCGCCAGCAGCTTTTTCGGGGGCCCCTACGAGCAGTACTTC	CASSFFGGPYEQYF
-	TRBV6-5	-	TRBJ2-3	TGTGCCAGCAGTTACTTCACGTCGCGGGTGACAGATACGCAGTATTTT	CASSYFTSRVTDTQYF
many	TRBV20-1	TRBD1	TRBJ1-1	TGCAGTGCTAGAGGGGACAGGGGGCACACTGAAGCTTTCTTT	CSARGDRGHTEAFF
many	TRBV20-1	TRBD2	TRBJ2-1	TGCAGTGCGATCGTTCGGCGGGAGTGGAGAAATGAGCAGTTCTTC	CSAIVRREWRNEQFF
-	TRBV5-1	-	TRBJ1-4	TGCGCCAGCAGCTTGGGACAGAATAATGAAAAACTGTTTTTT	CASSLGQNNEKLFF
few	TRBV6-5	-	TRBJ2-1	TGTGCCAGCAGCTACATCCTAGGCAATGAGCAGTTCTTC	CASSYILGNEQFF
many	TRBV7-8	TRBD1	TRBJ2-5	TGTGCCAGCAGCTTAGGGACAGGGAGCTTAAAAGAGACCCAGTACTTC	CASSLGTGSLKETQYF
many	TRBV12-3/TRBV12-4	TRBD1	TRBJ2-7	TGTGCCAGCATCGACGGGGACAGGGTTAACGAGCAGTACTTC	CASIDGDRVNEQYF
-	TRBV5-6	TRBD2	TRBJ2-1	TGTGCCAGCAGCTCGCCTAGCGGGAGTTTCGCCAATGAGCAGTTCTTC	CASSSPSGSFANEQFF
many	TRBV19	-	TRBJ2-1	TGTGCCAGTACAACCAACTACAATGAGCAGTTCTTC	CASTTNYNEQFF
many	TRBV6-1	TRBD1	TRBJ1-5	TGTGCCAGCAGTGCGACGACAGGGGGCAATCAGCCCCAGCATTTT	CASSATTGGNQPQHF
many	TRBV15	-	TRBJ2-5	TGTGCCACCAGCAGAGTCACAAATAGCCAAGAGACCCAGTACTTC	CATSRVTNSQETQYF
many	TRBV12-3/TRBV12-4	-	TRBJ2-7	TGTGCCAGCAGTTTCGCCGCAGACTACGAGCAGTACTTC	CASSFAADYEQYF
many	TRBV4-1	TRBD2	TRBJ2-2	TGCGCCAGCAGCCGACGACTAGCGGGCGCGGGGGAGCTGTTTTTT	CASSRRLAGAGELFF
-	TRBV29-1	-	TRBJ1-5	TGCAGCGCCCCCTCGACCCAGCATTTT	CSAPSTQHF
many	TRBV12-5	-	TRBJ2-3	TGTGCTAGTGGTTTGCCCAGGGACCTGAGGGTCACAGATACGCAGTATTTT	CASGLPRDLRVTDTQYF
many	TRBV5-1	-	TRBJ2-1	TGCGCCAGCAGCTTTATTCTCGCAGACAACAATGAGCAGTTCTTC	CASSFILADNNEQFF